The 13 T cell receptor beta chains below come from one sample, sequenced in a study of Ad26.COV2.S vaccination and SARS-CoV-2 variants (dated by TCRdb to about 2021). Library preparation used the immunoSEQ multiplex PCR assay. In its TCRdb copy, this immuneACCESS table keeps in-frame sequences only and misses some clones. Where compared with another copy, unresolved V genes explain less than half of these, and the others have no known cause. Present in this sample are some 450,000 clones, roughly 91% of which were seen just once. The ten largest clonotypes hold roughly 4% of the sample. This specimen's treatment or condition label, interpreted: about 20 received Ad26.COV2.S at low or high dose, single or two shots; roughly 5 received placebo; per-sample allocation not given. For vaccine and placebo recipients, repertoires were sequenced using samples collected on day 63 after the first injection.

The source was peripheral blood, collected in a trial of Ad26.COV2.S vaccine versus placebo. All receptors come from a person aged 18-60 years who received the Ad26.COV2.S COVID-19 vaccine or a placebo.

The chain links TRBV5-6 to TRBJ1-2, with 8 nucleotides matching TRBD1. V lost 0 bases to trimming and J lost 4 bases; unmatched junction nucleotides: 5. The CDR3 extends over 15 amino acids. Germline values: CDR1 SGHDT, CDR2 YYEEEE. In DNA, the CDR3 is TGTGCCAGCAGCTTGGGACAGGGGAGTCCCTATGGCTACACCTTC. Its translation: CASSLGQGSPYGYTF. Together with reference TRBV5-6 and TRBJ1-2, the CDR3 gives the full variable domain: DAGVTQSPTHLIKTRGQQVTLRCSPKSGHDTVSWYQQALGQGPQFIFQYYEEEERQRGNFPDRFSGHQFPNYSSELNVNALLLGDSALYLCASSLGQGSPYGYTFGSGTRLTVV.

The chain has TRBV27 and TRBJ1-6, with a weak D call TRBD1 (5 bases). Trimming removed 5 bases at V and 0 bases at J, with 17 bases between. In germline, CDR1 is MNHEY, CDR2 SMNVEV (reference sequence). The CDR3 spans 18 residues. Written as DNA, the CDR3 is TGTGCCAGCAGTAGAGAGACAGCCCTGAGCTCCTATAATTCACCCCTCCACTTT. This encodes CASSRETALSSYNSPLHF.

The chain couples TRBV27 to TRBJ2-5, with D perhaps matching TRBD2 (6 bases). The CDR3 contains 15 residues. From germline, CDR1 is MNHEY and CDR2 SMNVEV (reference sequence). V shed 5 bases and J shed 5 bases, with 18 bases lying between them. The CDR3 coding sequence is TGTGCCAGCAGTCCCCAAAACCTAGCGACGGAGACCCAGTACTTC. It codes for CASSPQNLATETQYF.

CDR3 protein: CASRLVGTGDTGELFF. CDR3 in DNA: TGTGCCAGCCGGCTGGTCGGGACAGGGGACACCGGGGAGCTGTTTTTT. The genes are TRBV3-1 (or the pseudogene TRBV3-2) and TRBJ2-2, with 10 bases lining up with TRBD1. Germline V gene lookup returns CDR1 LGHDT and CDR2 YNNKEL (reference sequence). This CDR3 is 16 amino acids long. Germline trimming cut 8 bases from V and 3 bases from J; bases unmatched to any gene: 9.

The chain carries TRBV6-1 and TRBJ2-7; tentatively, D is TRBD1 (6 bases). Trimming took 2 bases from V and 1 from J, leaving 12 bases between them. Germline V lookup: CDR1 MNHNS, CDR2 SASEGT. The CDR3 is made up of 15 amino acids. CDR3 sequence (DNA): TGTGCCAGCAGTGAACTTACAGGGAGTTCCTACGAGCAGTACTTC. As protein: CASSELTGSSYEQYF.

A word on this clone: The identical CDR3 is also encoded by other nucleotide sequences in the sample. V gene TRBV7-9 combines with J gene TRBJ1-4, with no clear D. This CDR3 is 12 amino acids long. V dropped 3 bases and J dropped 5 bases, with 4 bases sitting between them. CDR1 is SEHNR and CDR2 is FQNEAQ in the germline V gene (reference sequence). CDR3 nucleotide sequence: TGTGCCAGCAGCTTTGGGAATGAAAAACTGTTTTTT. Translation: CASSFGNEKLFF. Supplemented by reference TRBV7-9 and TRBJ1-4, the full variable domain reads DTGVSQNPRHKITKRGQNVTFRCDPISEHNRLYWYRQTLGQGPEFLTYFQNEAQLEKSRLLSDRFSAERPKGSFSTLEIQRTEQGDSAMYLCASSFGNEKLFFGSGTQLSVL.

This chain joins TRBV4-1 and TRBJ1-3; 11 bases are a match to TRBD1. Losses at the gene ends were 2 bases for V and 0 bases for J; bases not matched to a gene: 6. The CDR3 has 18 amino acids. CDR1 and CDR2 (germline): MGHRA, YSYEKL. The DNA for the CDR3 is TGCGCCAGCAGCCAAAGTGCCGGGACAGGGGGCTCTGGAAACACCATATATTTT. Its protein is CASSQSAGTGGSGNTIYF.

The sample holds one count of this clone. The chain recombines TRBV7-9 with TRBJ2-7, with D tentatively TRBD2 (7 bases). The V gene's germline CDR1 is SEHNR and CDR2 FQNEAQ (reference sequence). V was cut by 6 bases and J by 4 bases, with 13 bases left in between. The CDR3 is made up of 13 amino acids. CDR3 in DNA: TGTGCCAGCAGGCAGGGAGGGGGTTACGAGCAGTACTTC. It translates to CASRQGGGYEQYF.

The chain recombines TRBV5-1 with TRBJ2-3; 8 bases map to TRBD2. CDR3 length: 15 amino acids. Trimming removed 5 bases from V and 4 bases from J; junction bases left unmatched: 9. CDR1 SGHRS and CDR2 YFSETQ come from the germline V gene. CDR3 coding DNA: TGCGCCAGCAGGGTAGCGGGATCGTCCCCAGATACGCAGTATTTT. Its translation is CASRVAGSSPDTQYF. The complete variable domain, with remaining parts taken from reference TRBV5-1 and TRBJ2-3, reads KAGVTQTPRYLIKTRGQQVTLSCSPISGHRSVSWYQQTPGQGLQFLFEYFSETQRNKGNFPGRFSGRQFSNSRSEMNVSTLELGDSALYLCASRVAGSSPDTQYFGPGTRLTVL.

Only one count was recorded for this clone. V and J are TRBV3-1 (or the pseudogene TRBV3-2) and TRBJ2-1; D gene uncertain. Germline V gene data show CDR1 as LGHDT and CDR2 as YNNKEL (reference sequence). V lost 4 bases to trimming and J lost 0 bases, with 10 bases between them. The CDR3 sequence is 15 residues long. The CDR3 DNA is TGTGCCAGCAGCCTCAGAGTCCTCTCCTACAATGAGCAGTTCTTC. It translates to CASSLRVLSYNEQFF.

The V and J genes are TRBV6-2 or TRBV6-3 and TRBJ1-1; D uncertain. Germline V gene sequence: CDR1 MNHEY, CDR2 SVGEGT. V was pared by 0 bases and J by 3 bases, with 20 bases between. The CDR3 is made up of 18 amino acids. The CDR3 coding sequence is TGTGCCAGCAGTTACTCGGTTCCGATGGGCCATGTACACACTGAAGCTTTCTTT. This translates into CASSYSVPMGHVHTEAFF.

CDR3 DNA sequence: TGTGCCAGTAGTATAGATCCGACCTTCCCGCCCCAGCATTTT. It translates to CASSIDPTFPPQHF. The genes are TRBV19 and TRBJ1-5, with unresolved D. CDR1 and CDR2 from the germline V gene are LNHDA and SQIVND (reference sequence). Trimming pared 0 bases from V and 9 bases from J, leaving 12 bases between. The CDR3 spans 14 residues.

V is TRBV7-3 and J is TRBJ2-7, with D possibly being TRBD2 (5 bases). The CDR3 sequence is 12 residues long. V lost 6 bases, J lost 8 bases, and 14 bases lay in between. The V gene's germline CDR1 is SGHTA and CDR2 FQGTGA. The CDR3: CASSRDEGQQYF. The CDR3 bases are TGTGCCAGCAGTCGGGATGAAGGGCAGCAGTACTTC.